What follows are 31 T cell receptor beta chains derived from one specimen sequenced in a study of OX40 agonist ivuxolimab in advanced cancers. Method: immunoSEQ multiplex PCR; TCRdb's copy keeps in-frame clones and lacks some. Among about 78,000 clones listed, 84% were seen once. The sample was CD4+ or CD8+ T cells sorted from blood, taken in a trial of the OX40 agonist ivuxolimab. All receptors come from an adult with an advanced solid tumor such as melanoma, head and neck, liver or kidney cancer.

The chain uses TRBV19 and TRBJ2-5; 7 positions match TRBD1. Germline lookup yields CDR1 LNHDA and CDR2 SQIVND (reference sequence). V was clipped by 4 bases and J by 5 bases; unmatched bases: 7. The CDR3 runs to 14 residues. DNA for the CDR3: TGTGCCAGTAGTACACAGGGGAACAGGGAGACCCAGTACTTC. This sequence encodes CASSTQGNRETQYF.

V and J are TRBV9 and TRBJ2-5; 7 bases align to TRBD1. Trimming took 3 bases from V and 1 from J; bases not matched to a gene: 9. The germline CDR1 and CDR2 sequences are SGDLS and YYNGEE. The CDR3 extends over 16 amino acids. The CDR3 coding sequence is TGTGCCAGCAGCGGGGGTCCGGGACAGTCCCAAGAGACCCAGTACTTC. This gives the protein CASSGGPGQSQETQYF.

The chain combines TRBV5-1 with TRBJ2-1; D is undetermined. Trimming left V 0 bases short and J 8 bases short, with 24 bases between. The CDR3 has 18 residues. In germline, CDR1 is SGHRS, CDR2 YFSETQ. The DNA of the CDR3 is TGCGCCAGCAGCTTGGCTTACCGGTCTTATCGGATGGAACATGAGCAGTTCTTC. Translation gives CASSLAYRSYRMEHEQFF.

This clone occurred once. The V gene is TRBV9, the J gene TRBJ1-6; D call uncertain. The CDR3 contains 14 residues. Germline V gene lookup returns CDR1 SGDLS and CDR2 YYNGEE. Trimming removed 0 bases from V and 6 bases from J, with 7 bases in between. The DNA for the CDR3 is TGTGCCAGCAGCGTAGGTCAGATTAATTCACCCCTCCACTTT. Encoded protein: CASSVGQINSPLHF. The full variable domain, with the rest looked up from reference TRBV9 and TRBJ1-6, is DSGVTQTPKHLITATGQRVTLRCSPRSGDLSVYWYQQSLDQGLQFLIQYYNGEERAKGNILERFSAQQFPDLHSELNLSSLELGDSALYFCASSVGQINSPLHFGNGTRLTVT.

CDR3 sequence reads: CASSGGQYANEQFF. The CDR3 DNA sequence: TGTGCCAGCAGCGGAGGACAGTACGCCAATGAGCAGTTCTTC. The V gene is TRBV9, the J gene TRBJ2-1; a possible D gene is TRBD1 (6 bases). Germline lookup yields CDR1 SGDLS and CDR2 YYNGEE. This CDR3 contains 14 residues. V was shortened by 3 bases and J by 6 bases, with 13 bases between the two germline ends. Drawing the rest from reference TRBV9 and TRBJ2-1, the complete variable domain is DSGVTQTPKHLITATGQRVTLRCSPRSGDLSVYWYQQSLDQGLQFLIQYYNGEERAKGNILERFSAQQFPDLHSELNLSSLELGDSALYFCASSGGQYANEQFFGPGTRLTVL.

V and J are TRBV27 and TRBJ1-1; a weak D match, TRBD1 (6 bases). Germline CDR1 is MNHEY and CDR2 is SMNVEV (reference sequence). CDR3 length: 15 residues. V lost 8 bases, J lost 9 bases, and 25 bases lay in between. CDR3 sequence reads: CASFYRLPRGVQAFF. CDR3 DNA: TGTGCCAGCTTCTATAGGTTACCAAGGGGGGTTCAAGCTTTCTTT.

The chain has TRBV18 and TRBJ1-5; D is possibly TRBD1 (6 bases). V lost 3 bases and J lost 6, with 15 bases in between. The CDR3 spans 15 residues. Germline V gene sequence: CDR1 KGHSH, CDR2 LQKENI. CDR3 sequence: CASSPLRGSLQPQHF. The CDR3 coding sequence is TGTGCCAGCTCACCCTTAAGGGGGTCACTTCAGCCCCAGCATTTT.

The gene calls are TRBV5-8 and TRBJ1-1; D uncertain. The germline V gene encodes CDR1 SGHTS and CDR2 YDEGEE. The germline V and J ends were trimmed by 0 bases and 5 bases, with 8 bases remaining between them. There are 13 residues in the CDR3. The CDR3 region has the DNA TGTGCCAGCAGCTTGGGTTGGGGTACTGAAGCTTTCTTT. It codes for CASSLGWGTEAFF.

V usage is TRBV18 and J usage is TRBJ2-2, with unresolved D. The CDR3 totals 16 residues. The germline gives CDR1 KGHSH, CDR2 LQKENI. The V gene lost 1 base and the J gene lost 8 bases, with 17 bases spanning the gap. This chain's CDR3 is CASSPRLGTELGELFF. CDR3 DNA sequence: TGTGCCAGCTCACCACGACTGGGCACAGAATTGGGGGAGCTGTTTTTT.

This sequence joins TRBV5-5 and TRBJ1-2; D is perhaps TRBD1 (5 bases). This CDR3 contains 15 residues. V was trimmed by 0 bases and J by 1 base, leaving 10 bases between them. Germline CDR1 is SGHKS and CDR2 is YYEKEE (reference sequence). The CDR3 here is CASSLGWGDNYGYTF. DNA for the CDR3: TGTGCCAGCAGCTTGGGCTGGGGGGATAACTATGGCTACACCTTC.

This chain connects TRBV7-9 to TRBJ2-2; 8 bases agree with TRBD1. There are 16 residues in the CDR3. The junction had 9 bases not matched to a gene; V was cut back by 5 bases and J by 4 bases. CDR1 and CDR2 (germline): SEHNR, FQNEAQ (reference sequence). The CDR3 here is CASSKQGGSVTGELFF. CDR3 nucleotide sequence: TGTGCCAGCAGCAAACAGGGGGGATCGGTCACCGGGGAGCTGTTTTTT.

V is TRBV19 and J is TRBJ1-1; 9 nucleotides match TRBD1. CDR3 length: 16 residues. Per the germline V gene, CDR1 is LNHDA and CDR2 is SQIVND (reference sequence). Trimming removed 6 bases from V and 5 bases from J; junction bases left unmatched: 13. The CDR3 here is CASRNPQGTGLTEAFF. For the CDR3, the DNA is TGTGCCAGTAGGAACCCTCAAGGGACAGGGTTGACTGAAGCTTTCTTT.

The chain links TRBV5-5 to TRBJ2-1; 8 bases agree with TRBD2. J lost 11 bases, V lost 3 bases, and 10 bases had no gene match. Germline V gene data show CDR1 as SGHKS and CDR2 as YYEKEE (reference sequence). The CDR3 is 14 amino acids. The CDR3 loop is CASSYLGLASQQFF. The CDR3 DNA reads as TGTGCCAGCAGCTACCTAGGACTAGCCTCCCAGCAGTTCTTC.

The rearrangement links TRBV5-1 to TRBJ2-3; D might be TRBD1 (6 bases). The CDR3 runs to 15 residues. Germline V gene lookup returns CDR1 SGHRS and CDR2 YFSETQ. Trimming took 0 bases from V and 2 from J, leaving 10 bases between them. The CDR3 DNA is TGCGCCAGCAGCTTGGGCCAGGGGAACACAGATACGCAGTATTTT. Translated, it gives CASSLGQGNTDTQYF.

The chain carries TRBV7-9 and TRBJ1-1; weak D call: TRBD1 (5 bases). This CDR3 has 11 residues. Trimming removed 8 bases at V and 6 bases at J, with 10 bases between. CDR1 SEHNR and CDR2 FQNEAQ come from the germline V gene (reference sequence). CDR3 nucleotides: TGTGCCAGCGGGGGGGTGGCTGAAGCTTTCTTT. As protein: CASGGVAEAFF.

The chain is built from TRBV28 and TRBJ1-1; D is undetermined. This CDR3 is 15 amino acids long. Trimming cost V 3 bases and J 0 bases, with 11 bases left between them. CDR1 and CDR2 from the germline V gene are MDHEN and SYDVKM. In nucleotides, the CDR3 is TGTGCCAGCAGTTTTGTGAGGATCGTGAACACTGAAGCTTTCTTT. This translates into CASSFVRIVNTEAFF.

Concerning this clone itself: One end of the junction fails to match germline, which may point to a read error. The CDR3 protein is CASSSTGDSNNEQFF. CDR3 coding DNA: TGTGCCAGCAGCTCAACCGGGGACTCCAACAATGAGCAGTTCTTC. The V gene is TRBV7-3, the J gene TRBJ2-1, with D maybe TRBD2 (6 bases). Germline lookup yields CDR1 SGHTA and CDR2 FQGTGA. The CDR3 consists of 15 residues.

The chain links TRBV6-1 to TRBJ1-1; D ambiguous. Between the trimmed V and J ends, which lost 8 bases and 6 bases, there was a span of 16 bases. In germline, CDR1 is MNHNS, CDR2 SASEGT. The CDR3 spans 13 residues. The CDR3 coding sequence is TGTGCCAGCCGACCCCCGCTCCGGGCTGAAGCTTTCTTT. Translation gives CASRPPLRAEAFF.

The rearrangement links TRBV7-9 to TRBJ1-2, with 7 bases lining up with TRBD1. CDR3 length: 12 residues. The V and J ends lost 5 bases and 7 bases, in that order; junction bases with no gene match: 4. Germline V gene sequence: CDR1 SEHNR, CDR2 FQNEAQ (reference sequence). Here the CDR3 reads CASSPTGVGYTF. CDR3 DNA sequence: TGTGCCAGCAGCCCCACAGGGGTTGGCTACACCTTC.

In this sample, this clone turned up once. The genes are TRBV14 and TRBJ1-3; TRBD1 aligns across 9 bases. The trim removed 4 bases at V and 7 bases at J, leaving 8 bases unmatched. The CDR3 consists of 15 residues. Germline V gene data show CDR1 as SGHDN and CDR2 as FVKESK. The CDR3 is CASSPPRTGVNTIYF. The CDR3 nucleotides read TGTGCCAGCAGCCCTCCTCGGACAGGGGTTAACACCATATATTTT.

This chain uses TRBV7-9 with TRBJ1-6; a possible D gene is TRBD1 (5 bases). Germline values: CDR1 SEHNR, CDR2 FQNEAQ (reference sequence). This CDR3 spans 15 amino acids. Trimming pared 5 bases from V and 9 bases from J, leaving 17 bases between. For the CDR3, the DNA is TGTGCCAGCAGCCCTATGGGGACTTGGGCTTCACCCCTCCACTTT. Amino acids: CASSPMGTWASPLHF.

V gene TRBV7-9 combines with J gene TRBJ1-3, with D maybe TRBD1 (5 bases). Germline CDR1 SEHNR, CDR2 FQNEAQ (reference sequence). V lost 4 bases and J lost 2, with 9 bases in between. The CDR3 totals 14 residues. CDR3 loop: CASSSGGPGNTIYF. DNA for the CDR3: TGTGCCAGCAGCTCCGGGGGACCTGGAAACACCATATATTTT.

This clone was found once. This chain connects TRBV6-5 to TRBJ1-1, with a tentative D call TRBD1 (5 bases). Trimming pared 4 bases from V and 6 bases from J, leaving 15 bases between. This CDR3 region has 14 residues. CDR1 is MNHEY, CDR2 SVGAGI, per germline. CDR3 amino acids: CASSSQGRGAEAFF. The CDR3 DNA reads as TGTGCCAGCAGTTCCCAGGGAAGGGGTGCTGAAGCTTTCTTT.

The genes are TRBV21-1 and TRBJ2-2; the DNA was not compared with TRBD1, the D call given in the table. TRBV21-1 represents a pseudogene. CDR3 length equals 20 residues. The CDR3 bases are TGTGCCAGCAGCAAAAGAAAGGGGCTTCTTTTCACGCGGAACACCGGGGAGCTGTTTTTT. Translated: CASSKRKGLLFTRNTGELFF.

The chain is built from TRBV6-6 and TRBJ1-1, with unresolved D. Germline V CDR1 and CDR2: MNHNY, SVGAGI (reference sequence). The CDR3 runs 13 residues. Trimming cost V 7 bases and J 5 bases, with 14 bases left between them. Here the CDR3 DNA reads TGTGCCAGCACCAGAACGGGAGGGACTGAAGCTTTCTTT. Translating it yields CASTRTGGTEAFF.

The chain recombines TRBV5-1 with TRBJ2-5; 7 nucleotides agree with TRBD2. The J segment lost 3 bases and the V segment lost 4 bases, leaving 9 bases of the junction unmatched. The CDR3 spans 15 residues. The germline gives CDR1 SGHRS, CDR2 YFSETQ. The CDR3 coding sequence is TGCGCCAGCAGCCCAACAACACGGGGGGAAGAGACCCAGTACTTC. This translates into CASSPTTRGEETQYF.

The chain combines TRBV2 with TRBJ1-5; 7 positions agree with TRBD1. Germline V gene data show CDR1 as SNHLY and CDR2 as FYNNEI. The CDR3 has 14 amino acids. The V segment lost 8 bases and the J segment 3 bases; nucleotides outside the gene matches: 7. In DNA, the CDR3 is TGTGCCAGCGTAGGAGACAGGGTCAATCAGCCCCAGCATTTT. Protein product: CASVGDRVNQPQHF.

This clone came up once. The CDR3 spells CASSSQGALRNAEAFF. In DNA, the CDR3 is TGTGCCAGCAGTTCTCAGGGGGCGCTGAGAAACGCTGAAGCTTTCTTT. J is TRBJ1-1 and V is TRBV27; 8 nucleotides line up with TRBD1. CDR1 is MNHEY, CDR2 SMNVEV, per germline (reference sequence). V dropped 4 bases and J dropped 6; count of bases not matched to a gene: 13. This CDR3 region has 16 residues.

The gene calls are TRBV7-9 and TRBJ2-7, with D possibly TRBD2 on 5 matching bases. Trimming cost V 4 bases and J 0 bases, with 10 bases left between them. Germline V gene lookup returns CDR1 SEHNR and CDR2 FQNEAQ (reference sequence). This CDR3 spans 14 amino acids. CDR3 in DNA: TGTGCCAGCAGCTCCGGACGGGGCTCCTACGAGCAGTACGTC. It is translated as CASSSGRGSYEQYV.

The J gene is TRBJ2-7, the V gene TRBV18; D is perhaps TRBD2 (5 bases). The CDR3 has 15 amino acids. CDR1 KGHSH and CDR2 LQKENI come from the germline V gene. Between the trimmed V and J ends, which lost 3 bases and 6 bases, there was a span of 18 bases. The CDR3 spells CASSPSSGSPSEQYF. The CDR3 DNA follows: TGTGCCAGCTCACCTTCCAGCGGTTCTCCCTCCGAGCAGTACTTC.

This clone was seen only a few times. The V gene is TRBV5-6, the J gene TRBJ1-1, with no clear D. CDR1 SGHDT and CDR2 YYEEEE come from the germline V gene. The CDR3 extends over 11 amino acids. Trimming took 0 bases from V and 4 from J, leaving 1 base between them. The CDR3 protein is CASSLGTEAFF. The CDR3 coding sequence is TGTGCCAGCAGCTTGGGCACTGAAGCTTTCTTT.